This entry concerns a single TCR beta chain. The sample belongs to a study of cytomegalovirus exposure and HLA in healthy donors. PCR primers comprised 60 Vbeta and 13 Jbeta primers. Sequencing was performed with immunoSEQ multiplex PCR; in TCRdb, only in-frame clones are kept and a portion is missing. The sample has 100,000 or so clones; roughly four fifths are singletons. This CDR3 has 14 amino acids. Germline V lookup: CDR1 SGHDN, CDR2 FVKESK. V dropped 7 bases and J dropped 3 bases, with 15 bases sitting between them. The sample was PBMCs. The TCR sequence derives from a man aged 40-49 years in good health and CMV-seropositive. This chain joins TRBV14 and TRBJ1-2; D gene ambiguous. CDR3 DNA: TGTGCCAGCAACGCGGGCAGAGAATACTATGGCTACACCTTC. This codes for CASNAGREYYGYTF.